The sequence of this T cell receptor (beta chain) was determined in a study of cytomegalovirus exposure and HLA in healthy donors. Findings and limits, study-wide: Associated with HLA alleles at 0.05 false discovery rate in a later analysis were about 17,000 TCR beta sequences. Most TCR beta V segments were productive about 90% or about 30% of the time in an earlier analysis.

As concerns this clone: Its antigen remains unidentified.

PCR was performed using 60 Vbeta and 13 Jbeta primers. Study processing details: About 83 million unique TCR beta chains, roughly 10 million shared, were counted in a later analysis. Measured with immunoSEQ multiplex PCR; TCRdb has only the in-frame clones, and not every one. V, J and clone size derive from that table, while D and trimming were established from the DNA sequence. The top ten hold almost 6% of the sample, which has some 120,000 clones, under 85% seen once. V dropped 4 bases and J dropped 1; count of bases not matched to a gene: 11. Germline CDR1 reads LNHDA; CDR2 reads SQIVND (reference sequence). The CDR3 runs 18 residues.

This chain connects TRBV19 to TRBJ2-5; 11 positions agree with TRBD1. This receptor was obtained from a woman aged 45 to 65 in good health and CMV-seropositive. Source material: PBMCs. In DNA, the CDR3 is TGTGCCAGTAGTACCGGACAGGGGGCGCATATTGTCCAAGAGACCCAGTACTTC. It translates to CASSTGQGAHIVQETQYF.